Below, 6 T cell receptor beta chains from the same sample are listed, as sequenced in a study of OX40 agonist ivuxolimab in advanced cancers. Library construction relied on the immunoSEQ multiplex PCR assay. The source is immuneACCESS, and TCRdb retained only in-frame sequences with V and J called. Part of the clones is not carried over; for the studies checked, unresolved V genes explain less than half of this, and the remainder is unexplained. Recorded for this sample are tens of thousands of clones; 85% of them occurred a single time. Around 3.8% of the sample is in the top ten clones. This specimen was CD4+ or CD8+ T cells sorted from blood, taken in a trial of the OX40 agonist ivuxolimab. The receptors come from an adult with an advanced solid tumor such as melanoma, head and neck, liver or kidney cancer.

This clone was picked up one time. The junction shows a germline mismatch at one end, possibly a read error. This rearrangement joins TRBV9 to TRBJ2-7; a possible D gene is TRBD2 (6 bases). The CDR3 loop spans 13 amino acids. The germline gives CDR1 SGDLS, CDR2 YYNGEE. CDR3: CTSSVVAEGEQYF. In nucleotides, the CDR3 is TGTACCAGCAGCGTAGTGGCGGAGGGGGAGCAGTACTTC.

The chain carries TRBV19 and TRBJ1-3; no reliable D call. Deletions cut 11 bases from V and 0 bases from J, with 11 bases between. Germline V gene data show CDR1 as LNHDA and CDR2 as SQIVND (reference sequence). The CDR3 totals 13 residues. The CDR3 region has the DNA TGTGCCTCGGGAGGGCTCTCTGGAAACACCATATATTTT. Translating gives CASGGLSGNTIYF.

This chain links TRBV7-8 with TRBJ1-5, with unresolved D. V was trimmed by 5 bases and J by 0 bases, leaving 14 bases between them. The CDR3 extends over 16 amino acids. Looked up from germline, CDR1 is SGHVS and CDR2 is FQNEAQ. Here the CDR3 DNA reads TGTGCCAGCAGCCAAGTGCGGGGAGGTAGCAATCAGCCCCAGCATTTT. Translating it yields CASSQVRGGSNQPQHF.

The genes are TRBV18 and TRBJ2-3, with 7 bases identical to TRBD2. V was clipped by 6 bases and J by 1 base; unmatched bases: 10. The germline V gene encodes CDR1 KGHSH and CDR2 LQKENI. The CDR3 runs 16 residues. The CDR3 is CASSVERGRGTDTQYF. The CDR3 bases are TGTGCCAGCTCGGTCGAGCGGGGTAGGGGCACAGATACGCAGTATTTT.

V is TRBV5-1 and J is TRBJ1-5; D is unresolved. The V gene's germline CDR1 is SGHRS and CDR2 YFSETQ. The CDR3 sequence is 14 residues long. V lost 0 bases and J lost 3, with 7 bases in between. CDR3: CASSLGPDNQPQHF. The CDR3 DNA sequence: TGCGCCAGCAGCTTGGGTCCGGACAATCAGCCCCAGCATTTT.

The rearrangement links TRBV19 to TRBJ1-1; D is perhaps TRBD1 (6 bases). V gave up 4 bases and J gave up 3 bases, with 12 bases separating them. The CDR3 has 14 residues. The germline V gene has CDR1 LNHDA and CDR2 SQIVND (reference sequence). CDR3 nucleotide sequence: TGTGCCAGTAGTAGGGGGACACCTGACACTGAAGCTTTCTTT. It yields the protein CASSRGTPDTEAFF.